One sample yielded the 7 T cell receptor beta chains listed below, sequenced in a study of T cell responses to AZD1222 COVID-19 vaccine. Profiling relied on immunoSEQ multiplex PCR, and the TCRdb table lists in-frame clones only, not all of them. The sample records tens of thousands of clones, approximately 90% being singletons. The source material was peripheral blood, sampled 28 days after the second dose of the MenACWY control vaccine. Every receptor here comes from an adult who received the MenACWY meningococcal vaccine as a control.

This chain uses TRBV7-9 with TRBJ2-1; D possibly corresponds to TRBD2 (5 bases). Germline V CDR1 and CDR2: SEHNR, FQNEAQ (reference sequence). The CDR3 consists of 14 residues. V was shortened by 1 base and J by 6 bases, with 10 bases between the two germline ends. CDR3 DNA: TGTGCCAGCAGCTTAGGAGGGCACGTCAATGAGCAGTTCTTC. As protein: CASSLGGHVNEQFF.

Written as DNA, the CDR3 is TGTGCCAGCACCCAGGGGGGAAACACTGAAGCTTTCTTT. This gives the protein CASTQGGNTEAFF. This sequence joins TRBV25-1 and TRBJ1-1; 7 bases align to TRBD1. The CDR3 totals 13 residues. CDR1 and CDR2 (germline): MGHDK, SYGVNS. Trimming took 7 bases from V and 2 from J; bases not matched to a gene: 4.

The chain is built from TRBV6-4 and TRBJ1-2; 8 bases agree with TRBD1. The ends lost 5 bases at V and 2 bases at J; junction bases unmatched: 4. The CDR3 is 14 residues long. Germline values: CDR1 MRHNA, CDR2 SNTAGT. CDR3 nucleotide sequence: TGTGCCAGCAGTCCGGGACAGGAGAACTATGGCTACACCTTC. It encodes CASSPGQENYGYTF.

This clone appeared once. The CDR3 nucleotides are TGTGCCAGCAGCTTCCAGCGGAGCACAGATACGCAGTATTTT. Protein sequence: CASSFQRSTDTQYF. The rearrangement joins TRBV7-8 to TRBJ2-3; D is perhaps TRBD2 (5 bases). The V and J ends lost 3 bases and 0 bases respectively, with 7 bases between them. Germline CDR1 and CDR2: SGHVS and FQNEAQ. This CDR3 contains 14 residues.

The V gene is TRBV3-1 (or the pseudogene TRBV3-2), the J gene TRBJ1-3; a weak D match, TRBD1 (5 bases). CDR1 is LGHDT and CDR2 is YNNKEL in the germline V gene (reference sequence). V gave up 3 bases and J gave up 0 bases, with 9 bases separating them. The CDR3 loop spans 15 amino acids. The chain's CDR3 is CASSHGGVSGNTIYF. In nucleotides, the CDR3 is TGTGCCAGCAGCCATGGGGGGGTCTCTGGAAACACCATATATTTT.

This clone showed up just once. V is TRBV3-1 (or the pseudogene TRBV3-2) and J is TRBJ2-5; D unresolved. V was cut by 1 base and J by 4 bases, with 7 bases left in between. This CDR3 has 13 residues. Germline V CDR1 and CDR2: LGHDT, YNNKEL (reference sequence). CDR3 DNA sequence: TGTGCCAGCAGCCAAGGAAGAACAGAGACCCAGTACTTC. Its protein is CASSQGRTETQYF.

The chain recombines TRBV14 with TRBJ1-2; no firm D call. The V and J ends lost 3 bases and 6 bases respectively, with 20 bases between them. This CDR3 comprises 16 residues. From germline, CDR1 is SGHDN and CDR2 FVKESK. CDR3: CASSQEFTDTPHGYTF. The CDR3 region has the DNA TGTGCCAGCAGCCAGGAGTTTACAGACACACCTCATGGCTACACCTTC.